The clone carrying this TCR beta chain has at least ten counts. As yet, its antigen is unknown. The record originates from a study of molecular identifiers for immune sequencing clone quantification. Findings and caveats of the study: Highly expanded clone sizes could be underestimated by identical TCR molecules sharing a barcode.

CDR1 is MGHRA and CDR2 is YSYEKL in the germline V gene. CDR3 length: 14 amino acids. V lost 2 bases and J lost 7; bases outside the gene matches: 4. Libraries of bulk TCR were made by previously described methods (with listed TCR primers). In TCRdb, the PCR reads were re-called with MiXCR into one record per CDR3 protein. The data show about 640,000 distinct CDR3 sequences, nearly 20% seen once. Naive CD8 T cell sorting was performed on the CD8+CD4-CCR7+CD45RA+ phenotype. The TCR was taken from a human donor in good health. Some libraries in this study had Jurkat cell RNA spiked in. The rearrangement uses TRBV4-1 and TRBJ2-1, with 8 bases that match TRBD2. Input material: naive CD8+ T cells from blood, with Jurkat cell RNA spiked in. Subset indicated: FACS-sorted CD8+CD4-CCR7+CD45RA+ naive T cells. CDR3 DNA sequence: TGCGCCAGCAGCCAATCCATAGCGGGGAATGAGCAGTTCTTC. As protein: CASSQSIAGNEQFF.